This is a list of T cell receptor beta chains from one sample in a study of T cells after yellow fever vaccination. TCRdb reprocessed the 5' RACE reads via MiXCR and lists one record per CDR3 protein. This sample has hundreds of thousands of distinct CDR3 sequences, with 17% found just once. The material sequenced was PBMCs, taken roughly 5 days after the first yellow fever vaccination. The receptors come from a man younger than 35 who received the YFV17D yellow fever vaccine. Both conserved end residues are part of each CDR3. D genes are given only for firm matches. Part of the rows lack a size; the others show once, few, many or a class for expanded clones.

v_gene,abundance,d_gene,j_gene,CDR3aa,CDR3nt
TRBV5-4,-,-,TRBJ2-3,CASSLAGDTDTQYF,TGTGCCAGCAGCTTGGCAGGGGACACAGATACGCAGTATTTT
TRBV6-1,few,-,TRBJ1-5,CASSGGPWGDQPQHF,TGTGCCAGCAGTGGGGGGCCTTGGGGAGATCAGCCCCAGCATTTT
TRBV30,few,-,TRBJ1-4,CAWSVGTNEKLFF,TGTGCCTGGAGTGTAGGGACTAATGAAAAACTGTTTTTT
TRBV5-1,-,-,TRBJ1-4,CASSLVGGKNEKLFF,TGCGCCAGCAGCTTGGTTGGGGGCAAGAATGAAAAACTGTTTTTT
TRBV5-5,many,-,TRBJ2-7,CASSLAVAEPYEQYF,TGTGCCAGCAGCTTGGCCGTGGCCGAACCCTACGAGCAGTACTTC
TRBV7-2,-,TRBD1,TRBJ2-2,CASSQGVAGSNTGELFF,TGTGCCAGCAGCCAGGGGGTGGCCGGGTCTAACACCGGGGAGCTGTTTTTT
TRBV7-2,-,TRBD2,TRBJ2-5,CASSPRLAGSLGTQYF,TGTGCCAGCAGCCCTAGACTAGCGGGGAGCCTGGGGACCCAGTACTTC
TRBV7-2,-,-,TRBJ2-3,CASSLRSARDTQYF,TGTGCCAGCAGCTTAAGGAGCGCCCGAGATACGCAGTATTTT
TRBV27,-,TRBD2,TRBJ2-5,CASSLWGGRMWETQYF,TGTGCCAGCAGTTTATGGGGAGGGCGGATGTGGGAGACCCAGTACTTC
TRBV7-2,few,-,TRBJ1-3,CASSLMGAPGNTIYF,TGTGCCAGCAGCTTAATGGGGGCGCCTGGAAACACCATATATTTT